One T cell receptor beta chain is described in this entry. In the PCR, 60 Vbeta and 13 Jbeta primers were used. Measured with immunoSEQ multiplex PCR; TCRdb has only the in-frame clones, and not every one. The data show 120,000 or so clones, with 74% seen just once and roughly 10% held by the top ten. The sample is drawn from a study of cytomegalovirus exposure and HLA in healthy donors. The TCR was taken from a woman aged 45-65 years in good health and CMV-seropositive. Input material: PBMCs.

CDR3 sequence reads: CASSLKGGGARDYGYTF. CDR3 sequence (DNA): TGTGCCAGCAGTTTGAAGGGAGGGGGGGCGCGGGACTATGGCTACACCTTC. The chain couples TRBV27 to TRBJ1-2; maybe TRBD1 (6 bases). Germline CDR1 is MNHEY and CDR2 is SMNVEV (reference sequence). Trimming shortened V by 3 bases and J by 3 bases, and 20 bases separated the two germline ends. The CDR3 consists of 17 residues.